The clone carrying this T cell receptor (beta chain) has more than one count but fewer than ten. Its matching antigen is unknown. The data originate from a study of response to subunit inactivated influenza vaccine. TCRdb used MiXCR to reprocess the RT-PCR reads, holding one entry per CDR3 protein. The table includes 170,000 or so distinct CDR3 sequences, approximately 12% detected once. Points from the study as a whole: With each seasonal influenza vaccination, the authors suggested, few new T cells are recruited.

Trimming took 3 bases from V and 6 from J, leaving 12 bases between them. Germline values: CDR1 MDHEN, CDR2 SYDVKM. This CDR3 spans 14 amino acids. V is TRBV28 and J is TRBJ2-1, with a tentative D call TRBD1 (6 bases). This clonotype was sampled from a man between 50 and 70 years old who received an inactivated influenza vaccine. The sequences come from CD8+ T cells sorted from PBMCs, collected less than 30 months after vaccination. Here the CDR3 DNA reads TGTGCCAGCAGTTTTGCAGGGGAATTCAATGAGCAGTTCTTC. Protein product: CASSFAGEFNEQFF.